A single sample is the source of the 11 T cell receptor beta chains below, sequenced in a study of T cells in Graves' hyperthyroidism and ophthalmopathy. The investigators amplified TCR beta CDR3 regions from RNA transcripts. The HTBI primer set served for first-round RT-PCR of the TCR CDR3. TCRdb reanalysed the multiplex PCR reads using MiXCR and keeps one entry per CDR3 protein. The sample has 650,000 to 850,000 distinct CDR3 sequences, roughly a sixth seen once. The sample consisted of blood. These receptors originate from a woman aged 45-60 years with Graves' hyperthyroidism that later progressed to Graves' ophthalmopathy.

This clonotype was counted many times. The rearrangement joins TRBV12-3 or TRBV12-4 to TRBJ1-1; D not certain. The CDR3 sequence is 13 residues long. Trimming pared 1 base from V and 6 bases from J, leaving 9 bases between. CDR3 coding DNA: TGTGCCAGCAGTTTAGACCTTCAGGCTGAAGCTTTCTTT. It encodes CASSLDLQAEAFF.

The gene calls are TRBV7-9 and TRBJ2-1; 11 bases fit TRBD2. After removal of 4 bases from V and 8 bases from J, the junction contained 7 bases not matched to a gene. Germline CDR1 reads SEHNR; CDR2 reads FQNEAQ (reference sequence). This CDR3 region has 15 residues. The CDR3, as DNA: TGTGCCAGCAGCTCAACTAGCGGGGGTTATGATGAGCAGTTCTTC. Amino acids: CASSSTSGGYDEQFF.

In this sample, this clonotype turned up many times. This chain connects TRBV7-2 to TRBJ1-1; D is unresolved. CDR1 SGHTA and CDR2 FQGNSA come from the germline V gene. The CDR3 consists of 15 residues. With 6 bases removed from V and 0 bases from J, the gap between germline ends came to 14 bases. CDR3 sequence: CASRGVALVNTEAFF. CDR3 bases: TGTGCCAGCAGAGGAGTGGCGCTAGTGAACACTGAAGCTTTCTTT.

This clonotype was seen repeatedly, ten times or more. The rearrangement joins TRBV5-6 to TRBJ2-2; TRBD1 matches at 10 bases. Germline values: CDR1 SGHDT, CDR2 YYEEEE. The CDR3 is made up of 16 amino acids. V lost 2 bases, J lost 3 bases, and 4 bases stayed unmatched. In nucleotides, the CDR3 is TGTGCCAGCAGCTTCCCCGGGACAGGGGACACCGGGGAGCTGTTTTTT. Its translation: CASSFPGTGDTGELFF.

This clonotype has just a few counts. The V gene is TRBV20-1, the J gene TRBJ1-2; D not resolved. This CDR3 has 16 amino acids. V lost 0 bases and J lost 4, with 18 bases in between. Germline-derived CDR1 and CDR2 are DFQATT and SNEGSKA (reference sequence). This CDR3 is CSARDPGRTPGYGYTF. The CDR3, as DNA: TGCAGTGCTAGAGATCCCGGTAGGACTCCGGGCTATGGCTACACCTTC.

The chain has TRBV20-1 and TRBJ2-5; tentatively, D is TRBD1 or TRBD2 (5 bases each). The CDR3 has 15 residues. In germline, CDR1 is DFQATT, CDR2 SNEGSKA (reference sequence). Trimming stripped 0 bases from V and 2 bases from J, with 13 bases between. The CDR3 DNA follows: TGCAGTGCTAGAGATTTCAGGGAGACGCAAGAGACCCAGTACTTC. Its protein product is CSARDFRETQETQYF.

This clonotype was seen ten or more times. The rearrangement uses TRBV7-3 and TRBJ2-3, with TRBD2 matching over 12 bases. The germline CDR1 and CDR2 sequences are SGHTA and FQGTGA. Trimming at V came to 4 bases and at J to 1 base, leaving 3 bases not matched to a gene. The CDR3 runs 16 residues. CDR3 DNA: TGTGCCAGCAGCTCCCGACTAGCGGGGGGCACAGATACGCAGTATTTT. The encoded protein is CASSSRLAGGTDTQYF.

The table lists this clonotype with many counts. The rearrangement uses TRBV11-2 and TRBJ2-5; D remains ambiguous. This CDR3 spans 13 amino acids. Germline CDR1 SGHAT, CDR2 FQNNGV. Trimming took off 3 bases at V and 5 bases at J, with 10 bases between the two ends. The CDR3 loop is CASSFSLGETQYF. As DNA, the CDR3 is TGTGCCAGCAGCTTCTCACTCGGGGAGACCCAGTACTTC.

There are many counts of this clonotype. V and J are TRBV3-1 and TRBJ1-4, with TRBD1 as a possible D gene (6 bases). CDR3 length equals 15 residues. CDR1 is LGHDT and CDR2 is YNNKEL in the germline V gene (reference sequence). Trimming cost V 2 bases and J 5 bases, with 12 bases left between them. In DNA, the CDR3 is TGTGCCAGCAGCCAACCGGACAGCGAGAATGAAAAACTGTTTTTT. It specifies CASSQPDSENEKLFF.

V usage is TRBV9 and J usage is TRBJ2-7; either TRBD1 or TRBD2 may fit D (7 bases each). Germline CDR1 and CDR2: SGDLS and YYNGEE. The V end was cut by 3 bases, the J end by 2 bases, with 12 bases between. This CDR3 has 14 residues. CDR3 DNA: TGTGCCAGCAGCGAGGGGGGGACAGCCTACGAGCAGTACTTC. Its protein product is CASSEGGTAYEQYF.

This clonotype has at least ten counts. The chain uses TRBV18 and TRBJ2-6; unclear D gene. V dropped 0 bases and J dropped 3 bases, with 3 bases sitting between them. The germline V gene encodes CDR1 KGHSH and CDR2 LQKENI. The CDR3 runs 14 residues. CDR3 amino acids: CASSPPYGANVLTF. The CDR3 nucleotides read TGTGCCAGCTCACCACCGTATGGGGCCAACGTCCTGACTTTC.